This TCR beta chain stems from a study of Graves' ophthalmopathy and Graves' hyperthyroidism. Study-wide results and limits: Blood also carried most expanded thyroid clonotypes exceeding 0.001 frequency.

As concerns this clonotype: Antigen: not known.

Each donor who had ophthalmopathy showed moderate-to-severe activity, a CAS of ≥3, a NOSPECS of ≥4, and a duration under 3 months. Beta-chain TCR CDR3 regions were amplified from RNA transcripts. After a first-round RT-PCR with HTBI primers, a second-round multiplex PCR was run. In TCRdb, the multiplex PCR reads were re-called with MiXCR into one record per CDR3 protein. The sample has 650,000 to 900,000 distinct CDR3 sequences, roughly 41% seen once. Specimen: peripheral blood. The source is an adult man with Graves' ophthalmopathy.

CDR3 in amino acids: CATSDPGTGYRGTEAFF. In nucleotides, the CDR3 is TGTGCCACCAGTGACCCAGGGACAGGTTATCGGGGCACTGAAGCTTTCTTT. The chain has TRBV24-1 and TRBJ1-1, with 8 bases fitting TRBD1. This CDR3 is built from 17 residues. Germline CDR1 reads KGHDR; CDR2 reads SFDVKD. The trim removed 4 bases at V and 4 bases at J, leaving 13 bases unmatched.